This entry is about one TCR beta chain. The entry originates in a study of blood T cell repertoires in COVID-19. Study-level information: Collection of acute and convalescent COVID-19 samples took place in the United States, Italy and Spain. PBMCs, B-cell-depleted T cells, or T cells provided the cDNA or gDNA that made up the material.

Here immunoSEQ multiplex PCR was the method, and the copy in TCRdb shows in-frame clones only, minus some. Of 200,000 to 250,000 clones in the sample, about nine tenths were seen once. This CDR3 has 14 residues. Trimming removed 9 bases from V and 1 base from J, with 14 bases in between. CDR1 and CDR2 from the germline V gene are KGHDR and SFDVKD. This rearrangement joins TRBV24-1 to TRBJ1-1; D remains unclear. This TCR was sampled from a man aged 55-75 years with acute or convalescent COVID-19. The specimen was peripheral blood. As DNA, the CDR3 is TGTGCCACCTCGAGTGACATTCCGAACACTGAAGCTTTCTTT. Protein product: CATSSDIPNTEAFF.